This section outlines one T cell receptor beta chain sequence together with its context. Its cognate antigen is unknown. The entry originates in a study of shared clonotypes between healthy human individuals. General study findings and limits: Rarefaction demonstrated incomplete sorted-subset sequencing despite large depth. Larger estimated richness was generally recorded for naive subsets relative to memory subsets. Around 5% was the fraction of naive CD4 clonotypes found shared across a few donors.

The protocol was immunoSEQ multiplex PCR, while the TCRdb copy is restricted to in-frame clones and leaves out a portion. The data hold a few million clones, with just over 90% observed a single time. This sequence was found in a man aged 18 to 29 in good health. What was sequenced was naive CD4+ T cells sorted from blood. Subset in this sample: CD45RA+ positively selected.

The CDR3 nucleotides read TGTGCCAGCAGCTTTCAGAAAAGCGGGGAGCTGTTTTTT. This encodes CASSFQKSGELFF. The genes are TRBV7-8 and TRBJ2-2; D remains unclear. The V gene lost 3 bases and the J gene lost 7 bases, with 9 bases spanning the gap. Germline V CDR1 and CDR2: SGHVS, FQNEAQ. There are 13 residues in the CDR3.